This T cell receptor beta chain was identified in a study of technical replicates of blood from a few donors (dated by TCRdb to about 2017). Including the terminal cysteine and phenylalanine, the CDR3 comprises 17 residues. CDR3 DNA only is kept here, 51 bases in frame from base 1. The germline V gene supplies CDR1 SGHDT and CDR2 YYEEEE. Clipping removes 2 bases from V and 2 bases from J, with 9 as the unmatched junction base count. The library was made by the immunoSEQ multiplex PCR assay. In its TCRdb copy, this immuneACCESS table keeps in-frame sequences only and misses some clones. Where compared with another copy, unresolved V genes explain less than half of these, and the others have no known cause. Recorded for this sample are under 85,000 clones; 85% to 95% of them occurred a single time. The ten largest clones represent approximately 0.4% of the sample. A remark on this clone: Its antigen has not been determined. Base qualities are not at hand, and no much larger clone is one base apart.

This receptor was taken from a human donor in good health. The chain is encoded by TRBV5-6 joined to TRBJ2-7, with 11 junctional bases fitting TRBD2. Material for sequencing was T cells isolated from PBMCs. The DNA reads TGTGCCAGCAGCTTAGACTTACTAGCGGGAGCTCCCTACGAGCAGTACTTC. The resulting protein is CASSLDLLAGAPYEQYF.